The clone carrying this T cell receptor beta chain was seen more than once but under ten times. Its cognate antigen is unknown. PCR employed 60 Vbeta and 13 Jbeta primers. TCRdb's table, derived via immunoSEQ multiplex PCR, lists solely in-frame clones and lacks some. The repertoire holds some 110,000 clones, 8.5% to 10% seen once, with less than 4% in the top ten. This specimen comes from a study of cytomegalovirus exposure and HLA in healthy donors. For the study at large: Of roughly 400 genotyped donors, roughly 76% grouped in the Caucasian-associated ancestry cluster.

Regarding the study as a whole: High sensitivity and specificity were reportedly achieved when the classifier diagnosed cytomegalovirus status.

The V segment lost 8 bases and the J segment 14 bases; nucleotides outside the gene matches: 13. The length of the CDR3 is 12 residues. Germline CDR1 reads ENHRY; CDR2 reads SYGVKD. This chain connects TRBV10-3 to TRBJ2-3, with TRBD2 matching 7 bases. Specimen: PBMCs. The TCR was taken from a man aged 30 to 45 in good health and CMV-seronegative. The CDR3 DNA sequence: TGTGCCATCCGAGGGGAGGGTCAGAGGGGGTATTTT. Its protein product is CAIRGEGQRGYF.